One and the same sample provided the 6 T cell receptor beta chains below, sequenced in a study of cytomegalovirus exposure and HLA in healthy donors. The study ran its PCR with 60 Vbeta and 13 Jbeta primers. Sequenced by immunoSEQ multiplex PCR; TCRdb stores in-frame clones only, minus some. Here the sample spans around 100,000 clones, 74% being singletons. The sequencing sample was made of PBMCs. These receptors all stem from a man aged 45 to 65 in good health and CMV-seropositive.

This clone has just one count. This chain joins TRBV19 and TRBJ1-2, with 8 bases fitting TRBD1. Germline V lookup: CDR1 LNHDA, CDR2 SQIVND (reference sequence). The CDR3 runs to 15 residues. V was clipped by 6 bases and J by 2 bases; unmatched bases: 8. The CDR3 loop reads CASRGQALENYGYTF. The CDR3 nucleotides are TGTGCCAGTAGGGGACAGGCCCTTGAAAACTATGGCTACACCTTC. The full variable domain, its missing parts supplied by reference TRBV19 and TRBJ1-2, is DGGITQSPKYLFRKEGQNVTLSCEQNLNHDAMYWYRQDPGQGLRLIYYSQIVNDFQKGDIAEGYSVSREKKESFPLTVTSAQKNPTAFYLCASRGQALENYGYTFGSGTRLTVV.

CDR3 protein: CATSRVGDRGHYGYTF. In nucleotides, the CDR3 is TGTGCCACCAGCAGAGTGGGGGACAGGGGCCACTATGGCTACACCTTC. This rearrangement joins TRBV15 to TRBJ1-2, with 10 bases matching TRBD1. The germline V gene encodes CDR1 LNHNV and CDR2 YYDKDF (reference sequence). J gave up 3 bases and V 1 base, and 5 bases lay outside the gene matches. The CDR3 runs 16 residues.

This clone turned up a few times. This chain uses TRBV19 with TRBJ1-5, with TRBD1 matching over 10 bases. Trimming at V came to 5 bases and at J to 2 bases, leaving 3 bases not matched to a gene. Germline CDR1 is LNHDA and CDR2 is SQIVND (reference sequence). The CDR3 is 15 amino acids. CDR3 nucleotide sequence: TGTGCCAGTAGTCCTGGGACAGGGGGCAATCAGCCCCAGCATTTT. This encodes CASSPGTGGNQPQHF.

The chain uses TRBV4-1 and TRBJ1-2; a possible D gene is TRBD1 (6 bases). Germline lookup yields CDR1 MGHRA and CDR2 YSYEKL. The V end lost 0 bases, the J end lost 8 bases, and 16 bases lay between the germline ends. CDR3 length: 15 amino acids. The CDR3 sequence: CASSQEQGSIWGYTF. As DNA, the CDR3 is TGCGCCAGCAGCCAAGAACAGGGTTCGATCTGGGGCTACACCTTC.

This chain uses TRBV5-4 with TRBJ1-3, with D tentatively TRBD1 (6 bases). The CDR3 covers 14 residues. Germline V gives CDR1 SGHNT, CDR2 YYREEE (reference sequence). Trimming cost V 4 bases and J 4 bases, with 12 bases left between them. CDR3 coding DNA: TGTGCCAGCAGCCTCGGGACAAACGGAAACACCATATATTTT. It specifies CASSLGTNGNTIYF.

V and J are TRBV18 and TRBJ2-1; 10 nucleotides align to TRBD1. V trimming: 3 bases; J trimming: 5 bases; junction bases outside the gene matches: 4. Germline CDR1 KGHSH, CDR2 LQKENI. The CDR3 has 15 amino acids. Here the CDR3 reads CASSPDRGGHNEQFF. CDR3 DNA: TGTGCCAGCTCACCGGACAGGGGGGGACACAATGAGCAGTTCTTC.